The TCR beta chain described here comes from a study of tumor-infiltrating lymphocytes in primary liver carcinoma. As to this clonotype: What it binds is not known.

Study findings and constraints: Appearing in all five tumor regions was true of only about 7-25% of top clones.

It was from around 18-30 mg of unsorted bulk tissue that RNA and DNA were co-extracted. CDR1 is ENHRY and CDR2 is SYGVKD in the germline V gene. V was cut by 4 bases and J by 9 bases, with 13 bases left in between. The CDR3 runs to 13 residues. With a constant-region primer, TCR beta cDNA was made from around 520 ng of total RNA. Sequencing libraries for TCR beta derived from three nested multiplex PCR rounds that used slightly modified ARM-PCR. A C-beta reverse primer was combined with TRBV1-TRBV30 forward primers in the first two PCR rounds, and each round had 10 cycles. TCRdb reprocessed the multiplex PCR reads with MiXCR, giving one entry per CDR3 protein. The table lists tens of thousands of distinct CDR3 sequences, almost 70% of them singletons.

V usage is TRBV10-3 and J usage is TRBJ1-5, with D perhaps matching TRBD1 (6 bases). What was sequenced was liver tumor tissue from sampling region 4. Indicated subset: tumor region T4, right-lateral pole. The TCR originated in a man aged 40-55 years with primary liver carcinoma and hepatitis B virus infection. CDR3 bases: TGTGCCATCAGTGTGGACAGTTATCGGCCCCAGCATTTT. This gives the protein CAISVDSYRPQHF.